This T cell receptor (beta chain) was profiled in a study of CD8+ T cells in alopecia areata. About the research overall: Those patients who were treated received oral tofacitinib, which was given at 5 to 10 mg twice daily for moderate-to-severe alopecia areata.

V dropped 2 bases and J dropped 4 bases, with 14 bases sitting between them. CDR1 is GTSNPN, CDR2 SVGIG, per germline (reference sequence). This CDR3 region has 14 residues. Samples from alopecia areata patients were lesional scalp punch biopsies and peripheral blood. Extracted from the samples, RNA was reverse transcribed into cDNA to serve as the sequencing template. The protocol was immunoSEQ multiplex PCR, while the TCRdb copy is restricted to in-frame clones and leaves out a portion. The sample has about 98,000 clones, around two fifths seen once. General study results and limits: Normal-skin resident alphabeta T cells also appear among scalp sample sequences.

This clone was seen a handful of times. The target antigen is unknown. The TCR was taken from a human donor with alopecia areata. The chain carries TRBV30 and TRBJ2-5; tentatively, D is TRBD1 (6 bases). The sequenced material came from CD4+ T cells sorted from blood. The CDR3 here is CAWSIGGQLETQYF. DNA of the CDR3: TGTGCCTGGAGTATCGGAGGACAGCTAGAGACCCAGTACTTC. The complete variable domain, with remaining parts taken from reference TRBV30 and TRBJ2-5, reads SQTIHQWPATLVQPVGSPLSLECTVEGTSNPNLYWYRQAAGRGLQLLFYSVGIGQISSEVPQNLSASRPQDRQFILSSKKLLLSDSGFYLCAWSIGGQLETQYFGPGTRLLVL.